The rows below give T cell receptor beta chains drawn from one sample of a study of PD-1 blockade in classical Hodgkin lymphoma. Produced via immunoSEQ multiplex PCR; TCRdb's table is partial and in-frame only. The sample yields under 70,000 clones, 88% seen once. The sample here was peripheral blood mononuclear cells (PBMCs), taken at baseline. The receptors were gathered from a human donor with classical Hodgkin lymphoma. Each CDR3 is given with its conserved first and last residue. Fields, in order: V gene, clone size, J gene, D gene, CDR3 protein, CDR3 DNA. The D gene is left open where the match is weak. Size values are once, few and many counts, or a class for expanded clones, and some rows have none.

>TRBV4-2|NA|TRBJ2-7|NA
CASSQELAASYEQYF
TGTGCCAGCAGCCAAGAATTGGCGGCTTCCTACGAGCAGTACTTC
>TRBV19|medium-sized|TRBJ1-2|TRBD1
CASSHRGQGANYGYTF
TGTGCCAGTAGCCATAGGGGACAGGGAGCTAACTATGGCTACACCTTC
>TRBV15|NA|TRBJ2-1|NA
CATSRDRDPYNEQFF
TGTGCCACCAGCAGAGATAGGGATCCTTACAATGAGCAGTTCTTC
>TRBV2|NA|TRBJ2-3|NA
CASSEDWGTDTQYF
TGTGCCAGCAGTGAAGATTGGGGCACAGATACGCAGTATTTT
>TRBV7-5|NA|TRBJ2-1|NA
CVRSLALPSGGHNEQFF
TGTGTCAGAAGCTTAGCGCTGCCTAGCGGGGGACACAATGAGCAGTTCTTC
>TRBV4-1|few|TRBJ2-1|NA
CASSQDEGFEVPIEQFF
TGCGCCAGCAGCCAAGACGAGGGGTTTGAGGTTCCGATTGAGCAGTTCTTC
>TRBV9|NA|TRBJ1-2|NA
CASSGFTQGEDKGYTF
TGTGCCAGCAGCGGATTTACACAGGGAGAGGATAAAGGCTACACCTTC
>TRBV19|NA|TRBJ2-7|NA
CASSIWRGRNEQYF
TGTGCCAGTAGTATTTGGAGGGGGCGGAACGAGCAGTACTTC
>TRBV19|NA|TRBJ2-1|NA
CASNPYGGPNEQFF
TGTGCCAGTAACCCGTACGGGGGCCCCAATGAGCAGTTCTTC
>TRBV11-2|NA|TRBJ2-3|NA
CASSLDPWPSTDTQYF
TGTGCCAGCAGCTTAGATCCTTGGCCTAGCACAGATACGCAGTATTTT
>TRBV9|NA|TRBJ2-7|NA
CASSVGGGATYEQYF
TGTGCCAGCAGCGTAGGTGGGGGAGCTACCTACGAGCAGTACTTC
>TRBV2|NA|TRBJ1-5|NA
CASRDSLYQPQHF
TGTGCCAGCAGGGACAGCCTCTATCAGCCCCAGCATTTT
>TRBV6-5|NA|TRBJ2-2|TRBD1
CASSYSSRGSIGELFF
TGTGCCAGCAGTTACTCTTCCAGGGGGTCGATCGGGGAGCTGTTTTTT
>TRBV12-5|once|TRBJ1-3|NA
CASGLGAVSGNTIYF
TGTGCTAGTGGTTTAGGGGCGGTCTCTGGAAACACCATATATTTT
>TRBV5-1|NA|TRBJ2-7|TRBD1
CASSQGQSYEQYF
TGCGCCAGCAGCCAGGGACAGTCCTACGAGCAGTACTTC
>TRBV7-9|NA|TRBJ2-3|NA
CASSLETTSTDTQYF
TGTGCCAGCAGCTTGGAAACAACTAGCACAGATACGCAGTATTTT
>TRBV27|NA|TRBJ2-5|TRBD1
CASSLTGGWETQYF
TGTGCCAGCAGTTTGACAGGGGGTTGGGAGACCCAGTACTTC
>TRBV19|NA|TRBJ2-7|TRBD2
CASSELGSSGGPGEQYF
TGTGCCAGTAGTGAGCTCGGGTCCAGCGGGGGGCCAGGGGAGCAGTACTTC
>TRBV6-1|once|TRBJ2-3|NA
CASSEAYRTGATYSDTQYF
TGTGCCAGCAGTGAAGCGTATCGTACGGGGGCCACCTATTCCGATACGCAGTATTTT
>TRBV27|NA|TRBJ2-7|NA
CASSFPRAEQYF
TGTGCCAGCAGTTTCCCCCGGGCCGAGCAGTACTTC
>TRBV6-5|NA|TRBJ1-2|TRBD1
CASSYSGQVGGYTF
TGTGCCAGCAGTTACTCAGGACAGGTCGGCGGCTACACCTTC
>TRBV28|NA|TRBJ1-2|TRBD1
CASISTGTGGIYGYTF
TGTGCCAGCATAAGCACCGGGACAGGAGGTATCTATGGCTACACCTTC
>TRBV18|NA|TRBJ1-2|TRBD1
CASSPVQGWNYGYTF
TGTGCCAGCTCACCCGTACAGGGGTGGAACTATGGCTACACCTTC
>TRBV13|NA|TRBJ1-6|NA
CASRPTGSSYNSPLHF
TGTGCCAGCAGACCTACAGGGAGCTCCTATAATTCACCCCTCCACTTT
>TRBV9|few|TRBJ1-1|NA
CASSAPSGGGMNTEAFF
TGTGCCAGCAGCGCCCCGTCGGGGGGGGGTATGAACACTGAAGCTTTCTTT
>TRBV28|NA|TRBJ2-4|TRBD1
CASAWGQGGSIQYF
TGTGCCAGCGCTTGGGGACAGGGCGGATCCATTCAGTACTTC
>TRBV4-1|NA|TRBJ2-5|NA
CASSQGYEETQYF
TGCGCCAGCAGCCAAGGTTACGAGGAGACCCAGTACTTC
>TRBV6-6|NA|TRBJ1-5|NA
CASSTGQPQHF
TGTGCCAGCAGTACGGGACAGCCCCAGCATTTT
>TRBV28|NA|TRBJ2-7|NA
CASSWGSSGGGGEQYF
TGTGCCAGCAGTTGGGGAAGTTCAGGAGGGGGCGGCGAGCAGTACTTC
>TRBV28|NA|TRBJ1-5|NA
CASSSPGTLKQHF
TGTGCCAGCAGCTCACCCGGGACCCTGAAACAGCATTTT
>TRBV29-1|NA|TRBJ1-2|NA
CSVGDVRYGYTF
TGCAGCGTGGGGGACGTAAGATATGGCTACACCTTC
>TRBV6-5|NA|TRBJ2-3|NA
CASSSYQYGGTDTQYF
TGTGCCAGCAGTTCATACCAGTACGGGGGCACAGATACGCAGTATTTT
>TRBV18|NA|TRBJ2-7|NA
CASSPDGSREQYF
TGTGCCAGCTCACCCGATGGCAGTCGCGAGCAGTACTTC
>TRBV29-1|NA|TRBJ2-2|NA
CSVAGTDTGELFF
TGCAGCGTGGCCGGGACCGACACCGGGGAGCTGTTTTTT
>TRBV5-1|NA|TRBJ1-2|NA
CASSEGTPKGGYTF
TGCGCCAGCAGCGAGGGGACCCCTAAGGGAGGCTACACCTTC
>TRBV30|few|TRBJ1-2|TRBD1
CAWSGTEYGYTF
TGTGCCTGGAGCGGGACAGAATATGGCTACACCTTC
>TRBV2|NA|TRBJ2-1|NA
CASSELGVGEFF
TGTGCCAGCAGTGAATTAGGCGTGGGAGAGTTCTTC
>TRBV6-1|NA|TRBJ1-4|NA
CASSELITTEKLFF
TGTGCCAGCAGTGAACTGATCACAACTGAAAAACTGTTTTTT
>TRBV9|NA|TRBJ2-3|TRBD2
CASSRPLAGGQGTQYF
TGTGCCAGCAGCAGACCACTAGCGGGGGGGCAAGGTACGCAGTATTTT
>TRBV5-1|NA|TRBJ2-3|TRBD1
CASSTGTGFTDTQYF
TGCGCCAGCAGCACCGGGACAGGATTCACAGATACGCAGTATTTT
>TRBV11-2|NA|TRBJ1-2|NA
CASSLASVNYGYTF
TGTGCCAGCAGCTTAGCTTCAGTCAACTATGGCTACACCTTC
>TRBV15|few|TRBJ1-2|NA
CATSRDLQGRDGYTF
TGTGCCACCAGCAGAGATCTCCAAGGGAGAGATGGCTACACCTTC
>TRBV9|NA|TRBJ1-3|NA
CASSRLRGASGNTIYF
TGTGCCAGCAGCCGACTGCGGGGTGCCTCTGGAAACACCATATATTTT
>TRBV28|few|TRBJ1-2|NA
CASTPPENYGYTF
TGTGCCAGCACCCCTCCGGAGAACTATGGCTACACCTTC
>TRBV23-1|NA|TRBJ1-1|NA
CASIGRRNTEAFF
TGCGCCAGCATCGGGAGGCGGAACACTGAAGCTTTCTTT
>TRBV7-2|few|TRBJ1-5|NA
CASSLRQNQPQHF
TGTGCCAGCAGCTTACGGCAGAATCAGCCCCAGCATTTT
>TRBV7-3|NA|TRBJ1-2|NA
CASSLTFRANAPYGYTF
TGTGCCAGCAGCTTAACGTTCAGAGCCAACGCGCCCTATGGCTACACCTTC
>TRBV27|NA|TRBJ2-7|NA
CASSLKVTYGTEHYEQYF
TGTGCCAGCAGTTTAAAGGTGACATATGGGACGGAACATTACGAGCAGTACTTC
>TRBV15|NA|TRBJ1-2|NA
CATSRDGGYTF
TGTGCCACCAGCAGAGACGGGGGCTACACCTTC
>TRBV6-6|few|TRBJ1-2|NA
CASSPMGDTGGYTF
TGTGCCAGCAGTCCCATGGGAGACACGGGTGGCTACACCTTC
>TRBV7-2|NA|TRBJ2-5|TRBD1
CASSPTGEETQYF
TGTGCCAGCAGCCCGACAGGGGAGGAGACCCAGTACTTC
>TRBV7-6|medium-sized|TRBJ1-1|NA
CASSLEGPTNTEAFF
TGTGCCAGCAGCTTAGAGGGACCTACGAACACTGAAGCTTTCTTT
>TRBV4-2|few|TRBJ1-5|NA
CASSGRGPQHF
TGTGCCAGCAGCGGCCGGGGGCCCCAGCATTTT
>TRBV28|once|TRBJ2-5|NA
CASRWYGGQQETQYF
TGTGCCAGCAGGTGGTACGGGGGGCAGCAAGAGACCCAGTACTTC
>TRBV6-5|NA|TRBJ2-7|NA
CASGTRAALSYEQYF
TGTGCCAGCGGGACCCGCGCAGCGCTATCCTACGAGCAGTACTTC
>TRBV4-2|once|TRBJ1-5|NA
CASSQDLRDQPQHF
TGTGCCAGCAGCCAAGATTTAAGAGATCAGCCCCAGCATTTT
>TRBV11-2|NA|TRBJ2-7|TRBD1
CASSLGQGIHEQYF
TGTGCCAGCAGCTTAGGACAGGGAATCCACGAGCAGTACTTC
>TRBV7-9|NA|TRBJ2-5|NA
CASIPEGKQETQYF
TGTGCCAGCATCCCGGAGGGGAAACAAGAGACCCAGTACTTC
>TRBV27|NA|TRBJ2-2|NA
CASSLSPVAGELFF
TGTGCCAGCAGTTTATCTCCGGTGGCCGGGGAGCTGTTTTTT